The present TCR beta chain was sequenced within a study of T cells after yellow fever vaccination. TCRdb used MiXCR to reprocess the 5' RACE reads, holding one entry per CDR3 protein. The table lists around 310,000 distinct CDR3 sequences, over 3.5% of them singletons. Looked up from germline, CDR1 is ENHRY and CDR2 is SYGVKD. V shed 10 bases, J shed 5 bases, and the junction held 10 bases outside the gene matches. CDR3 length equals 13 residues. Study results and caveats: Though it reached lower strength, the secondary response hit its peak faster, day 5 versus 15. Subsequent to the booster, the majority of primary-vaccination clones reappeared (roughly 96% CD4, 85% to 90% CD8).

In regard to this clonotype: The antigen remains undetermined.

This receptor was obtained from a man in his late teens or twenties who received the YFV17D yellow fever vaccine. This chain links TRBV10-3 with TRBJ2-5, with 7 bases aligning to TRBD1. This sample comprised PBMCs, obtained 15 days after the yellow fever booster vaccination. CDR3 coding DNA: TGTGCCACAGCAGAGGGGGCCCGGGAGACCCAGTACTTC. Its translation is CATAEGARETQYF.